These 29 T cell receptor beta chains share one sample of origin, sequenced in a study of blood T cell repertoires in COVID-19 (TCRdb year 2020). The library was produced with the immunoSEQ multiplex PCR assay. In its TCRdb copy, this immuneACCESS table keeps in-frame sequences only and misses some clones. Where compared with another copy, unresolved V genes explain less than half of these, and the others have no known cause. The sample table lists approximately 250,000 clones, 80% to 85% of them with a count of one. Jointly, the top ten make up 4% to 4.5% of the sample. Sample: peripheral blood. The origin of the receptors is a man aged 60 to 75 with acute or convalescent COVID-19.

The genes are TRBV10-2 and TRBJ1-2; TRBD1 matches 7 bases. V was pared by 5 bases and J by 6 bases, with 6 bases of the junction left unmatched. This CDR3 has 13 amino acids. From germline, CDR1 is WSHSY and CDR2 SAAADI. In nucleotides, the CDR3 is TGCGCCAGCAGTTACAGGGGCGTAGATGGCTACACCTTC. It codes for CASSYRGVDGYTF.

This clone was counted a single time. The CDR3 DNA is TGCAGCGTCGGCTCCAACAGGGGGGTCCTTGGAAACACCATATATTTT. Translation gives CSVGSNRGVLGNTIYF. The chain carries TRBV29-1 and TRBJ1-3, with 8 bases matching TRBD1. Trimming took 6 bases from V and 3 from J; bases not matched to a gene: 13. The CDR3 has 16 residues. The germline gives CDR1 SQVTM, CDR2 ANQGSEA.

The chain couples TRBV6-5 to TRBJ2-1, with D uncertain. With 7 bases removed from V and 4 bases from J, the gap between germline ends came to 11 bases. Per germline, CDR1 MNHEY and CDR2 SVGAGI. The CDR3 loop spans 13 amino acids. CDR3 in amino acids: CASNSKSYNEQFF. The CDR3 DNA reads TGTGCCAGCAACTCTAAGAGTTACAATGAGCAGTTCTTC.

DNA for the CDR3: TGTGCCAGCAGCCATGGAGACTACCTACTTTCCTACGAGCAGTACTTC. Amino acid sequence: CASSHGDYLLSYEQYF. The gene calls are TRBV5-6 and TRBJ2-7; D may be TRBD2 (5 bases). Germline V gene sequence: CDR1 SGHDT, CDR2 YYEEEE. This CDR3 is built from 16 residues. Trimming cost V 4 bases and J 1 base, with 18 bases left between them.

V is TRBV4-1 and J is TRBJ1-5; TRBD1 agrees at 9 bases. The germline V gene has CDR1 MGHRA and CDR2 YSYEKL. The V gene end was trimmed by 3 bases and the J gene end by 0 bases; junction bases not matched to a gene: 12. This CDR3 comprises 19 residues. The CDR3 sequence is CASSQQPGQGSYSNQPQHF. The CDR3, as DNA: TGCGCCAGCAGCCAGCAACCGGGACAGGGTAGCTATAGCAATCAGCCCCAGCATTTT.

The chain combines TRBV4-2 with TRBJ2-5; 8 bases are shared with TRBD2. The CDR3 spans 16 residues. Germline CDR1 is LGHNA and CDR2 is YNFKEQ. V lost 0 bases, J lost 4 bases, and 7 bases stayed unmatched. The chain's CDR3 is CASSQEVAGTGETQYF. The DNA of the CDR3 is TGTGCCAGCAGCCAAGAGGTAGCGGGAACCGGAGAGACCCAGTACTTC.

The chain links TRBV19 to TRBJ2-1; 7 bases fit TRBD2. Germline V gene data show CDR1 as LNHDA and CDR2 as SQIVND (reference sequence). This CDR3 comprises 17 residues. V lost 5 bases to trimming and J lost 1 base; unmatched junction nucleotides: 11. Written as DNA, the CDR3 is TGTGCCAGTAGTGACCCGAGGTGGCGGGGGTCCTACAATGAGCAGTTCTTC. Amino acid sequence: CASSDPRWRGSYNEQFF.

V and J are TRBV19 and TRBJ2-5, with 9 bases matching TRBD2. Germline CDR1 LNHDA, CDR2 SQIVND (reference sequence). After removal of 1 base from V and 7 bases from J, the junction contained 10 bases not matched to a gene. The length of the CDR3 is 16 residues. The CDR3 DNA sequence: TGTGCCAGTAGTATAGTGTCTAGCGGGGCGTTGGGGACCCAGTACTTC. This sequence encodes CASSIVSSGALGTQYF. The variable domain in full, with the rest retrieved from reference TRBV19 and TRBJ2-5, is DGGITQSPKYLFRKEGQNVTLSCEQNLNHDAMYWYRQDPGQGLRLIYYSQIVNDFQKGDIAEGYSVSREKKESFPLTVTSAQKNPTAFYLCASSIVSSGALGTQYFGPGTRLLVL.

The chain carries TRBV10-3 and TRBJ2-5; D perhaps matches TRBD1 (7 bases). Germline V CDR1 and CDR2: ENHRY, SYGVKD. The CDR3 has 17 residues. The V end was cut by 2 bases, the J end by 2 bases, with 18 bases between. CDR3 in DNA: TGTGCCATCAGTGAGCCTCCTCGGAGGGGGCGACAAGAGACCCAGTACTTC. Translation gives CAISEPPRRGRQETQYF.

This chain joins TRBV7-2 and TRBJ2-7; 10 nucleotides agree with TRBD2. Trimming removed 2 bases from V and 6 bases from J; junction bases left unmatched: 7. The CDR3 is 15 amino acids. CDR1 SGHTA and CDR2 FQGNSA come from the germline V gene. CDR3 coding DNA: TGTGCCAGCAGCTTATACCTAGCGGGAGCTTCCGAGCAGTACTTC. Its protein product is CASSLYLAGASEQYF.

This rearrangement joins TRBV7-9 to TRBJ2-7, with 9 bases fitting TRBD2. Looked up from germline, CDR1 is SEHNR and CDR2 is FQNEAQ (reference sequence). J was trimmed by 0 bases and V by 6 bases; bases with no gene match: 9. The CDR3 extends over 16 amino acids. The CDR3 protein is CASSQASGMPSYEQYF. In DNA, the CDR3 is TGTGCCAGCAGTCAAGCTAGCGGGATGCCCTCCTACGAGCAGTACTTC.

The V gene is TRBV12-3 or TRBV12-4, the J gene TRBJ1-1; 7 bases align to TRBD1. V shed 6 bases and J 10 bases; nucleotides not matched to a gene: 5. The CDR3 contains 11 residues. As DNA, the CDR3 is TGTGCCAGCAGCCAAGGACAGGCAGCTTTCTTT. Amino acids: CASSQGQAAFF.

CDR3 amino acids: CATKQGFVAEQYF. The CDR3 DNA sequence: TGTGCCACCAAACAGGGGTTCGTCGCCGAGCAGTACTTC. The chain combines TRBV28 with TRBJ2-7; 7 positions match TRBD1. The CDR3 has 13 amino acids. CDR1 MDHEN and CDR2 SYDVKM come from the germline V gene. Trimming at V came to 10 bases and at J to 6 bases, leaving 12 bases not matched to a gene.

The V and J genes are TRBV4-1 and TRBJ1-4, with D possibly TRBD1 on 5 matching bases. V dropped 1 base and J dropped 7 bases, with 16 bases sitting between them. Germline V gives CDR1 MGHRA, CDR2 YSYEKL. The CDR3 covers 16 residues. CDR3 region: CASSQVGLGQSEKLFF. For the CDR3, the DNA is TGCGCCAGCAGCCAAGTCGGTCTGGGGCAGTCTGAAAAACTGTTTTTT.

This rearrangement joins TRBV29-1 to TRBJ2-2, with a weak D call TRBD1 (6 bases). CDR1 and CDR2 (germline): SQVTM, ANQGSEA. Trimming shortened V by 7 bases and J by 0 bases, and 12 bases separated the two germline ends. CDR3 length equals 14 residues. The CDR3 coding sequence is TGCAGCGGAAGACAGGCGACGAACACCGGGGAGCTGTTTTTT. This codes for CSGRQATNTGELFF.

The chain has TRBV6-5 and TRBJ2-2; 9 nucleotides agree with TRBD1. The CDR3 has 15 amino acids. V shed 5 bases, J shed 4 bases, and the junction held 5 bases outside the gene matches. Per germline, CDR1 MNHEY and CDR2 SVGAGI. This CDR3 reads CASSNRGPGTGELFF. DNA of the CDR3: TGTGCCAGCAGTAACAGGGGGCCGGGCACCGGGGAGCTGTTTTTT.

V and J are TRBV7-2 and TRBJ2-7, with 9 bases fitting TRBD2. V lost 4 bases to trimming and J lost 4 bases; unmatched junction nucleotides: 11. Looked up from germline, CDR1 is SGHTA and CDR2 is FQGNSA. This CDR3 contains 16 residues. The CDR3 is CASSWVAGGPDYEQYF. CDR3 in DNA: TGTGCCAGCAGCTGGGTCGCGGGAGGGCCGGATTACGAGCAGTACTTC.

In DNA, the CDR3 is TGTGCCAGCAGTGAACAAGTTCTAGCCAATTCACCCCTCCACTTT. This encodes CASSEQVLANSPLHF. V usage is TRBV6-1 and J usage is TRBJ1-6; D remains unclear. The CDR3 consists of 15 residues. V was shortened by 2 bases and J by 7 bases, with 12 bases between the two germline ends. Germline V gene data show CDR1 as MNHNS and CDR2 as SASEGT.

The V and J genes are TRBV12-3 or TRBV12-4 and TRBJ2-7, with 8 bases lining up with TRBD1. Germline trimming cut 6 bases from V and 7 bases from J; bases unmatched to any gene: 5. The CDR3 has 12 residues. The CDR3 spells CASRQGVSEQYF. CDR3 nucleotides: TGTGCCAGCAGACAGGGGGTTAGTGAGCAGTACTTC.

The rearrangement joins TRBV18 to TRBJ2-7; D is ambiguous. CDR3 size: 12 residues. The V gene's germline CDR1 is KGHSH and CDR2 LQKENI. V dropped 0 bases and J dropped 3 bases, with 3 bases sitting between them. CDR3 sequence: CASSPPVYEQYF. CDR3 bases: TGTGCCAGCTCACCACCCGTCTACGAGCAGTACTTC.

CDR3 loop: CASSRDSRWTQYF. In nucleotides, the CDR3 is TGTGCCAGCAGCCGGGACAGCCGTTGGACCCAGTACTTC. V is TRBV6-2 or TRBV6-3 and J is TRBJ2-5; 7 nucleotides agree with TRBD1. V shed 6 bases, J shed 7 bases, and the junction held 8 bases outside the gene matches. Germline V gene lookup returns CDR1 MNHEY and CDR2 SVGEGT. There are 13 residues in the CDR3.

V and J are TRBV11-3 and TRBJ2-1; 7 bases align to TRBD1. V was pared by 2 bases and J by 0 bases, with 1 base of the junction left unmatched. This CDR3 has 15 amino acids. CDR1 SGHNT and CDR2 YENEEA come from the germline V gene. In nucleotides, the CDR3 is TGTGCCAGCAGCTTAACAGGGGTCTCCTACAATGAGCAGTTCTTC. Translating gives CASSLTGVSYNEQFF.

This chain links TRBV19 with TRBJ1-1, with 9 nucleotides matching TRBD1. Germline V gives CDR1 LNHDA, CDR2 SQIVND (reference sequence). After removal of 7 bases from V and 6 bases from J, the junction contained 6 bases not matched to a gene. CDR3 length: 13 amino acids. In DNA, the CDR3 is TGTGCCAGTACCCTACAGGGGGCCGCTGAAGCTTTCTTT. As protein: CASTLQGAAEAFF.

This clone came up once. The rearrangement uses TRBV6-1 and TRBJ1-5; D possibly corresponds to TRBD1 (6 bases). The germline gives CDR1 MNHNS, CDR2 SASEGT. The CDR3 loop spans 17 amino acids. V was cut by 4 bases and J by 0 bases, with 16 bases left in between. As DNA, the CDR3 is TGTGCCAGCAGTGGACAGGCGACTTTCCTTAGCAATCAGCCCCAGCATTTT. Its protein is CASSGQATFLSNQPQHF.

This clone was seen only a few times. The chain links TRBV23-1 to TRBJ2-7; the match to TRBD1 covers 8 bases. TRBV23-1 is an ORF, with its function uncertain. V was pared by 0 bases and J by 2 bases, with 9 bases of the junction left unmatched. The CDR3 is 17 amino acids. The CDR3 region has the DNA TGCGCCAGCAGTCAATCCAGGGTGGCAGGGGGCCCCTACGAGCAGTACTTC. Translated: CASSQSRVAGGPYEQYF.

CDR3 protein: CASSKGQHYGYTF. The CDR3 coding sequence is TGTGCCAGCAGTAAGGGACAGCACTATGGCTACACCTTC. The gene calls are TRBV2 and TRBJ1-2, with 7 bases identical to TRBD1. This CDR3 spans 13 amino acids. V was pared by 5 bases and J by 3 bases, with 3 bases of the junction left unmatched. From germline, CDR1 is SNHLY and CDR2 FYNNEI.

The rearrangement joins TRBV7-9 to TRBJ1-2; 10 bases map to TRBD1. There are 17 residues in the CDR3. Looked up from germline, CDR1 is SEHNR and CDR2 is FQNEAQ (reference sequence). V lost 2 bases to trimming and J lost 7 bases; unmatched junction nucleotides: 13. In nucleotides, the CDR3 is TGTGCCAGCAGCTTAACGATCCCGGGACAGGGGTCCTTTGGCTACACCTTC. Translated, it gives CASSLTIPGQGSFGYTF. The full variable domain, completed using reference TRBV7-9 and TRBJ1-2, is DTGVSQNPRHKITKRGQNVTFRCDPISEHNRLYWYRQTLGQGPEFLTYFQNEAQLEKSRLLSDRFSAERPKGSFSTLEIQRTEQGDSAMYLCASSLTIPGQGSFGYTFGSGTRLTVV.

Remarks on this clone: The sample holds other DNA sequences that translate to the same CDR3. V and J are TRBV11-2 and TRBJ2-7; no definite D call. V gave up 1 base and J gave up 3 bases, with 4 bases separating them. Germline CDR1 SGHAT, CDR2 FQNNGV. This CDR3 comprises 12 residues. CDR3 DNA: TGTGCCAGCAGCTTAGCTAACTACGAGCAGTACTTC. Translated: CASSLANYEQYF. Full variable domain (remainder filled in from reference TRBV11-2 and TRBJ2-7): EAGVAQSPRYKIIEKRQSVAFWCNPISGHATLYWYQQILGQGPKLLIQFQNNGVVDDSQLPKDRFSAERLKGVDSTLKIQPAKLEDSAVYLCASSLANYEQYFGPGTRLTVT.

The chain links TRBV7-2 to TRBJ2-1; 11 bases are a match to TRBD2. The CDR3 totals 15 residues. After removal of 4 bases from V and 6 bases from J, the junction contained 5 bases not matched to a gene. CDR1 is SGHTA, CDR2 FQGNSA, per germline. This CDR3 is CASSSTSGRINEQFF. The CDR3 DNA sequence: TGTGCCAGCAGCTCTACTAGCGGGAGAATCAATGAGCAGTTCTTC.